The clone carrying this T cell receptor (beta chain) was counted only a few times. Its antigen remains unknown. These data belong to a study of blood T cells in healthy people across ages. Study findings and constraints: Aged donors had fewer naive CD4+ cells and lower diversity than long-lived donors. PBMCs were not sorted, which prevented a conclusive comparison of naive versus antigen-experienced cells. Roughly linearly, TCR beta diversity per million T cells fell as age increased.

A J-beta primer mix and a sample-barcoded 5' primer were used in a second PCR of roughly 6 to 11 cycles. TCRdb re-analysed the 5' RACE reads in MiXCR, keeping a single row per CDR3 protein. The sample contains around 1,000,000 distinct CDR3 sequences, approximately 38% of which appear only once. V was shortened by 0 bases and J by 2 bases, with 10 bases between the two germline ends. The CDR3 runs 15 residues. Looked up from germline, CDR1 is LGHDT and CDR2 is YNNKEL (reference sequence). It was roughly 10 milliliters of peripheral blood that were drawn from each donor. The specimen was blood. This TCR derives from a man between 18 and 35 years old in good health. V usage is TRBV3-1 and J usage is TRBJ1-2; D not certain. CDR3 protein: CASSQDPDGNYGYTF. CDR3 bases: TGTGCCAGCAGCCAAGATCCGGACGGAAACTATGGCTACACCTTC.